The entry below describes one TCR beta chain. Antigen: not known. RNA extraction and reverse transcription yielded cDNA as sequencing template. Using immunoSEQ multiplex PCR, the repertoire was profiled, and TCRdb retains in-frame clones only, with some absent. The sample includes a few hundred thousand clones, roughly 50% of them seen just once. V was shortened by 0 bases and J by 6 bases, with 8 bases between the two germline ends. This CDR3 is built from 13 residues. Germline CDR1 is SGHTA and CDR2 is FQGTGA. The sample belongs to a study of CD8+ T cells in alopecia areata. Separation by sorting yielded CD4+ and CD8+ T cells from PBMCs. Study results and caveats: Affected scalp, especially in alopecia totalis/universalis, had a higher clonality than normal scalp did.

The chain joins TRBV7-3 to TRBJ1-1, with D hard to call. The receptor was isolated from a human donor in good health. The sample consisted of CD8+ T cells sorted from blood. In nucleotides, the CDR3 is TGTGCCAGCAGCTTAACGGGCACAGCTGAAGCTTTCTTT. It translates to CASSLTGTAEAFF.